This is a list of T cell receptor beta chains from one sample in a study of CD8 T cells in Susac syndrome. Each CDR3 protein is one row after TCRdb ran MiXCR on the immunoSEQ multiplex PCR reads. The repertoire has almost 450,000 distinct CDR3 sequences, around 85% of them found once; the top ten carry more than 0.09%. The source material was CD8+ T cells from PBMCs. The receptors come from a human donor with multiple sclerosis. Both conserved end residues are part of each CDR3. D genes are given only for firm matches. Only part of the rows carry a size: once, few, many, or a class if the clone is expanded.

cdr3_nt	cdr3_aa	clone_size	j_call	v_call	d_call
TGTGCCAGTAGTATTCGGGGGGATAGCAATCAGCCCCAGCATTTT	CASSIRGDSNQPQHF	NA	TRBJ1-5	TRBV19	NA
TGTGCCAGCAGTTACCCTCCGGGACAGGGGGACCTCGGAGGCTATGGCTACACCTTC	CASSYPPGQGDLGGYGYTF	NA	TRBJ1-2	TRBV7-9	TRBD1
TGTGCCAGCAGAGACAGGGGGCAGGTCTACGAGCAGTACTTC	CASRDRGQVYEQYF	NA	TRBJ2-7	TRBV6-1	TRBD1
TGTGCCAGCAGTTACTCGGGGCAGGGGATCACCGGGGAGCTGTTTTTT	CASSYSGQGITGELFF	NA	TRBJ2-2	TRBV6-5	NA
TGTGCCAGCAGCTTCCGGGGGCGGGAGAGATACAATGAGCAGTTCTTC	CASSFRGRERYNEQFF	NA	TRBJ2-1	TRBV7-9	NA
TGTGCCGGTTCTGGGGCCAACGTCCTGACTTTC	CAGSGANVLTF	NA	TRBJ2-6	TRBV7-9	NA
TGTGCCAGCAGCTTGGCCCAGGAGGGTCCCTATGGCTGCACCTTC	CASSLAQEGPYGCTF	NA	TRBJ1-2	TRBV7-9	NA
TGTGCCAGCAGCCCCGGACTAGCGGGAGACACCGGGGAGCTGTTTTTT	CASSPGLAGDTGELFF	NA	TRBJ2-2	TRBV5-4	TRBD2
TGTGCCATCAGTGAGAGGGACAGGGGAAACCAAGAGACCCAGTACTTC	CAISERDRGNQETQYF	once	TRBJ2-5	TRBV10-3	TRBD1
TGTGCCAGCAGCTCCGACGGGGGATGGACCGGGGAGCTGTTTTTT	CASSSDGGWTGELFF	NA	TRBJ2-2	TRBV7-9	NA
TGTGCCAGCAGTTTAGTGTCAGGGAGTGGCTACACCTTC	CASSLVSGSGYTF	NA	TRBJ1-2	TRBV12-3/TRBV12-4	NA
TGTGCCAGCAGCGCTATCTTACAGGGGCACTACGAGCAGTACTTC	CASSAILQGHYEQYF	once	TRBJ2-7	TRBV7-9	TRBD1
TGTGCCAGCAGCAATAGCGGGGGGGCAGGGGAGCAGTTCTTC	CASSNSGGAGEQFF	NA	TRBJ2-1	TRBV5-6	TRBD2
TGTGCCAGCAGCCCACTAGCGGGAGGGCCGGAGACCCAGTACTTC	CASSPLAGGPETQYF	NA	TRBJ2-5	TRBV6-1	TRBD2
TGTGCCTGGAAGGGTTCGGGACACCTCTACACCTTC	CAWKGSGHLYTF	NA	TRBJ1-2	TRBV30	NA
TGTGCCAGCAGCTTAGTCCAGGGGCGGGATACGCAGTATTTT	CASSLVQGRDTQYF	NA	TRBJ2-3	TRBV7-9	NA
TGTGCCAGCACCGTGGACGGAATTTTCACCGGGGAGCTGTTTTTT	CASTVDGIFTGELFF	few	TRBJ2-2	TRBV6-1	NA
TGCAGTGCTAACATCAGGTTGTTAGGAATAAGCACAGATACGCAGTATTTT	CSANIRLLGISTDTQYF	NA	TRBJ2-3	TRBV20-1	NA
TGCAGCGTCGCGGGGACAGAGAATCAGCCCCAGCATTTT	CSVAGTENQPQHF	NA	TRBJ1-5	TRBV29-1	TRBD1